The sequence of this T cell receptor (beta chain) was determined in a study of T cells in localized non-small cell lung cancer. Notes on the study in general: A median of approximately 50 clones ranked among the top 100 in tumor appeared in adjacent lung.

Produced via immunoSEQ multiplex PCR; TCRdb's table is partial and in-frame only. This table holds roughly 48,000 clones, 60% to 85% found once. The CDR3 is made up of 13 amino acids. Germline V gives CDR1 SGHRS, CDR2 YFSETQ. The ends lost 0 bases at V and 8 bases at J; junction bases unmatched: 4. This clone was seen a single time. What it recognizes is unknown. The rearrangement joins TRBV5-1 to TRBJ1-2; 7 bases match TRBD1. This receptor was taken from a man aged 35-69 years with stage I squamous cell lung carcinoma. The sample here was peripheral blood, taken before any cancer treatment. The CDR3 DNA follows: TGCGCCAGCAGCTTGGGGACAGGCAGCGGCTACACCTTC. Its translation: CASSLGTGSGYTF. The whole variable domain, remainder taken from reference TRBV5-1 and TRBJ1-2, is KAGVTQTPRYLIKTRGQQVTLSCSPISGHRSVSWYQQTPGQGLQFLFEYFSETQRNKGNFPGRFSGRQFSNSRSEMNVSTLELGDSALYLCASSLGTGSGYTFGSGTRLTVV.